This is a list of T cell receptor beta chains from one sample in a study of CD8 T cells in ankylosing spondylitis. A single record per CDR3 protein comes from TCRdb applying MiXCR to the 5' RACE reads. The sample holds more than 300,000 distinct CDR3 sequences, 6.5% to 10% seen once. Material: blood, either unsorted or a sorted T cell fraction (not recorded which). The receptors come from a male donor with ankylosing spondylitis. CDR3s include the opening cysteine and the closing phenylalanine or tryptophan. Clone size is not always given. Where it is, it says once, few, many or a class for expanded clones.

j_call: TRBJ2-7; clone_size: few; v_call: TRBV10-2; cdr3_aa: CASSESTADRQYF
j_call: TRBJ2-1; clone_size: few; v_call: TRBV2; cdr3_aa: CASKLGRTTYNEQFF
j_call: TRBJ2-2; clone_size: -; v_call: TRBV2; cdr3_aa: CASIEHSNTGELFF
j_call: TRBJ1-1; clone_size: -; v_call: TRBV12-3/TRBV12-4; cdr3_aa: CASRTTELNTEAFF
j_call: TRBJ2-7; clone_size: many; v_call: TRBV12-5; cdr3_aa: CASGLETTGTPYEQYF
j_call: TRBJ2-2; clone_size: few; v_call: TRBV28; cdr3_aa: CASRGGLAGPGELFF
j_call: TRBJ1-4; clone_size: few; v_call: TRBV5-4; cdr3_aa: CASSSGGSVVEKLFF
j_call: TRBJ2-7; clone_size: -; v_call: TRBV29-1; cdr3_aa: CSVETGARYEQYF
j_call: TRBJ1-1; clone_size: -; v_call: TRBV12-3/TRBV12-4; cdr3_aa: CASTGWNTEAFF
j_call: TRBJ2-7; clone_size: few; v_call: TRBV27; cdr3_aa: CASSLFAGAGLGRYEQYF
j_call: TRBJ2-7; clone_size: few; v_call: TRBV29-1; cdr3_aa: CSVLTYYEQYF
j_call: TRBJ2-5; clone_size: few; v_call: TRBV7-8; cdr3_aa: CASSFGFGTRISQETQYF
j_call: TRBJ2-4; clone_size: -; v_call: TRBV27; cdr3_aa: CASSFSGGLAKNIQYF
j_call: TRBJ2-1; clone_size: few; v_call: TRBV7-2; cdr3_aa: CASSFYRGAYNEQFF
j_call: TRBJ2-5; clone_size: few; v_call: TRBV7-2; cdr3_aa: CAIGRGRGETQYF
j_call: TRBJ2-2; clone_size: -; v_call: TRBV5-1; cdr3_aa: CASRTRPNTGELFF
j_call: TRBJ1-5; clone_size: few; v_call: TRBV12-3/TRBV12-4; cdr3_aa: CASSPGQEISQPQHF
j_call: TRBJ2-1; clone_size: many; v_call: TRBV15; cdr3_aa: CATSTLAGVSSYNEQFF
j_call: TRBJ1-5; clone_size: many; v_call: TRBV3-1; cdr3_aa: CASSQDPSSNQPQHF
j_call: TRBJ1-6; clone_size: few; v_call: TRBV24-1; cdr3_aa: CATSSGTGKPVGPLHF
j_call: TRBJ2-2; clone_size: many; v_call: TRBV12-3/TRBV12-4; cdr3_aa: CASSLIGELFF
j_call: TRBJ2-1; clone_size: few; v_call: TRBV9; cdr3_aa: CASSAERDGPPEQFF
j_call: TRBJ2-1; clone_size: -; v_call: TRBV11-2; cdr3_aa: CASSFSMRSRTSGSSYNEQFF
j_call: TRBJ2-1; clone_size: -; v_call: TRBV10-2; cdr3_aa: CASEAGGHNEQFF
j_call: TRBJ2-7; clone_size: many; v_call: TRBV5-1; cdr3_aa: CASSLTAPTYEQYF
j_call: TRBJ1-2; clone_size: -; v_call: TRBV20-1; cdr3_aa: CSARETGVNYGYTF
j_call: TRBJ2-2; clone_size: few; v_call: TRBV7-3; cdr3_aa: CASSLAGRGELFF
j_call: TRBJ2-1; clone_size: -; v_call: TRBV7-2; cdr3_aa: CASSTLGQPYNEQFF
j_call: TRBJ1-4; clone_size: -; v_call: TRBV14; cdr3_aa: CASTSASGKLFF
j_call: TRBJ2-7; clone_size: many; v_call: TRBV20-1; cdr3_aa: CSAPGTSGYYEQYF
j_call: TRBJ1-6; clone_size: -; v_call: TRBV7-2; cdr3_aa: CASSLEQGSNSPLHF